Listed here are 28 T cell receptor beta chains from one sample, sequenced in a study of post-analysis software for immune sequencing data. Overall study results and limits: Comparison of patients with controls showed about 5 TRBV segments more frequent in patients, TRBV5-6, TRBV5-1 and TRBV20-1 among them.

These receptors lack a known antigen. Sequencing libraries made from TCR beta cDNA carried unique molecular identifiers. Each CDR3 protein gets one entry after TCRdb re-called the PCR reads with MiXCR. The sample contains about half a million distinct CDR3 sequences, around 40% of which appear only once. Sequenced input: blood. Receptor source: a girl between 5 and 17 years old with multiple sclerosis.

This clonotype was counted only a few times. This sequence joins TRBV25-1 and TRBJ2-5, with 11 bases lining up with TRBD2. The germline V gene encodes CDR1 MGHDK and CDR2 SYGVNS. The CDR3 totals 15 residues. V shed 8 bases, J shed 0 bases, and the junction held 5 bases outside the gene matches. The CDR3 protein is CASGQLAGDQETQYF. CDR3 DNA: TGTGCCAGCGGACAACTAGCGGGGGACCAAGAGACCCAGTACTTC.

The CDR3 coding sequence is TGTGCCAGCAGGATAGACAGGGGGCGCGGCGGGAGGTTCTACGAGCAGTACTTC. It is translated as CASRIDRGRGGRFYEQYF. The J gene is TRBJ2-7, the V gene TRBV25-1; 10 bases are a match to TRBD1. Germline V gene lookup returns CDR1 MGHDK and CDR2 SYGVNS. V gave up 6 bases and J gave up 3 bases; unmatched junction bases: 17. The CDR3 spans 18 residues.

The chain carries TRBV29-1 and TRBJ2-3; 9 bases align to TRBD1. Trimming removed 8 bases from V and 4 bases from J; junction bases left unmatched: 10. Germline V gene lookup returns CDR1 SQVTM and CDR2 ANQGSEA. This CDR3 contains 14 residues. CDR3 sequence (DNA): TGCAGCACCCGCGGGACAGGGAGCGCAGATACGCAGTATTTT. Residues: CSTRGTGSADTQYF.

This clonotype was observed a handful of times. The chain links TRBV10-3 to TRBJ2-5; tentative D call: TRBD2 (5 bases). The DNA matches TRBJ2-7 better at its end, which makes the J call doubtful. Germline V lookup: CDR1 ENHRY, CDR2 SYGVKD. CDR3 length: 15 amino acids. The CDR3 region is CAISESRPGINEQYF. The DNA for the CDR3 is TGTGCCATCAGTGAGTCCCGGCCGGGGATCAACGAGCAGTACTTC.

The rearrangement links TRBV5-1 to TRBJ1-1, with 7 bases identical to TRBD1. The CDR3 extends over 15 amino acids. Germline V gene lookup returns CDR1 SGHRS and CDR2 YFSETQ. The trim removed 4 bases at V and 2 bases at J, leaving 8 bases unmatched. The CDR3 DNA follows: TGCGCCAGCAGCCAGGGGGGCCGGGATAACACTGAAGCTTTCTTT. This codes for CASSQGGRDNTEAFF.

V gene TRBV28 combines with J gene TRBJ2-7, with D hard to call. CDR1 is MDHEN and CDR2 is SYDVKM in the germline V gene. V dropped 4 bases and J dropped 0 bases, with 13 bases sitting between them. The CDR3 sequence is 15 residues long. The CDR3 loop reads CASSYPSGISYEQYF. CDR3 nucleotide sequence: TGTGCCAGCAGTTACCCCTCAGGCATCTCCTACGAGCAGTACTTC.

Of note for this clonotype: The junction departs from the called germline gene at one end, perhaps through a read error. CDR3 in amino acids: CASSLFRTAELDNERFF. DNA for the CDR3: TGTGCCAGCAGCTTATTTAGGACCGCGGAGCTCGACAATGAGCGGTTCTTC. This chain connects TRBV7-2 to TRBJ2-1, with D unclear. This CDR3 contains 17 residues. Germline CDR1 is SGHTA and CDR2 is FQGNSA.

V is TRBV19 and J is TRBJ2-7, with D uncertain. CDR1 is LNHDA and CDR2 is SQIVND in the germline V gene (reference sequence). V lost 6 bases and J 0 bases, leaving 9 bases between the germline ends. The CDR3 is made up of 13 amino acids. CDR3 sequence (DNA): TGTGCCAGTAGCGGCGAAATCTCCTACGAGCAGTACTTC. Translated, it gives CASSGEISYEQYF.

The V gene is TRBV7-2, the J gene TRBJ1-5; 7 bases agree with TRBD1. CDR1 and CDR2 (germline): SGHTA, FQGNSA. This CDR3 has 15 amino acids. Trimming at V came to 5 bases and at J to 4 bases, leaving 8 bases not matched to a gene. CDR3 nucleotides: TGTGCCAGCAGCCAAGACGCAGGGGGAAATCAGCCCCAGCATTTT. Translation: CASSQDAGGNQPQHF. The full variable domain, completed using reference TRBV7-2 and TRBJ1-5, is GAGVSQSPSNKVTEKGKDVELRCDPISGHTALYWYRQSLGQGLEFLIYFQGNSAPDKSGLPSDRFSAERTGGSVSTLTIQRTQQEDSAVYLCASSQDAGGNQPQHFGDGTRLSIL.

This clonotype was counted only a few times. The rearrangement joins TRBV29-1 to TRBJ2-5; D may be TRBD1 (5 bases). The CDR3 spans 15 residues. CDR1 is SQVTM, CDR2 ANQGSEA, per germline. The V and J ends lost 7 bases and 5 bases respectively, with 23 bases between them. The CDR3 protein is CSGSTVPQLQETQYF. The CDR3 DNA sequence: TGCAGCGGATCGACAGTCCCCCAACTCCAGGAGACCCAGTACTTC. Complete variable domain (other parts from reference TRBV29-1 and TRBJ2-5): SAVISQKPSRDICQRGTSLTIQCQVDSQVTMMFWYRQQPGQSLTLIATANQGSEATYESGFVIDKFPISRPNLTFSTLTVSNMSPEDSSIYLCSGSTVPQLQETQYFGPGTRLLVL.

This clonotype was recorded at least ten times. This sequence joins TRBV10-3 and TRBJ2-7, with D unclear. With the DNA end fitting TRBJ2-5 better, the J assignment may be wrong. Germline CDR1 reads ENHRY; CDR2 reads SYGVKD. The length of the CDR3 is 12 residues. As DNA, the CDR3 is TGTGCCATCAGTGAGTCGGGAGAGACCCAGTACTTC. Encoded protein: CAISESGETQYF.

This clonotype was seen only a few times. The chain links TRBV28 to TRBJ1-2, with D possibly TRBD1 on 5 matching bases. With 2 bases removed from V and 8 bases from J, the gap between germline ends came to 9 bases. The CDR3 is made up of 12 amino acids. Germline values: CDR1 MDHEN, CDR2 SYDVKM. Written as DNA, the CDR3 is TGTGCCAGCAGTTTAGTACAGGAAGGCTACACCTTC. Amino acids: CASSLVQEGYTF.

This clonotype was seen only a few times. The V call is TRBV6-5, the J call TRBJ1-5, with D unclear. From germline, CDR1 is MNHEY and CDR2 SVGAGI. The CDR3 runs 13 residues. V was pared by 5 bases and J by 4 bases, with 9 bases between. The CDR3 DNA sequence: TGTGCCAGCAGTCCGGCCCTTAATCAGCCCCAGCATTTT. Residues: CASSPALNQPQHF.

The J gene is TRBJ1-2, the V gene TRBV27, with TRBD1 matching 12 bases. Germline loops: CDR1 MNHEY, CDR2 SMNVEV (reference sequence). This CDR3 is built from 15 residues. V dropped 6 bases and J dropped 0; count of bases not matched to a gene: 2. The DNA for the CDR3 is TGTGCCAGCAGGGGGGACAGGGGGCCTAACTATGGCTACACCTTC. This translates into CASRGDRGPNYGYTF.

The chain has TRBV10-3 and TRBJ2-7, with D tentatively TRBD1 (6 bases). Germline-derived CDR1 and CDR2 are ENHRY and SYGVKD. The CDR3 runs 13 residues. V was shortened by 10 bases and J by 1 base, with 14 bases between the two germline ends. For the CDR3, the DNA is TGTGCCACGGCCGGGACACCTTCCTACGAGCAGTACTTC. As protein: CATAGTPSYEQYF.

This clonotype was detected only a few times. The chain employs TRBV6-5 and TRBJ1-1, with D unresolved. Trimming took 6 bases from V and 4 from J, leaving 6 bases between them. The CDR3 runs 11 residues. Germline-derived CDR1 and CDR2 are MNHEY and SVGAGI. The CDR3 DNA reads TGTGCCAGCAGCTACCTCACTGAAGCTTTCTTT. As protein: CASSYLTEAFF.

This clonotype was observed a few times. This chain joins TRBV7-9 and TRBJ2-3, with 13 nucleotides matching TRBD2. The V and J ends lost 6 bases and 1 base, in that order; junction bases with no gene match: 7. The CDR3 has 17 amino acids. Germline assignment: CDR1 SEHNR and CDR2 FQNEAQ (reference sequence). CDR3 sequence reads: CASRPRLAGGGTDTQYF. The CDR3 DNA follows: TGTGCCAGCAGGCCTCGACTAGCGGGAGGAGGCACAGATACGCAGTATTTT.

The genes are TRBV2 and TRBJ1-5; 9 nucleotides line up with TRBD1. J lost 0 bases, V lost 6 bases, and 6 bases had no gene match. CDR1 and CDR2 from the germline V gene are SNHLY and FYNNEI. CDR3 size: 16 residues. The chain's CDR3 is CASSRVTGGSNQPQHF. The CDR3 DNA sequence: TGTGCCAGCAGCCGGGTGACAGGGGGTAGCAATCAGCCCCAGCATTTT. Full variable domain (remainder filled in from reference TRBV2 and TRBJ1-5): EPEVTQTPSHQVTQMGQEVILRCVPISNHLYFYWYRQILGQKVEFLVSFYNNEISEKSEIFDDQFSVERPDGSNFTLKIRSTKLEDSAMYFCASSRVTGGSNQPQHFGDGTRLSIL.

The CDR3 DNA follows: TGTGCCAGTGGGGGTTACTATGGCTACACCTTC. Its translation is CASGGYYGYTF. The chain carries TRBV6-5 and TRBJ1-2; a weak D match, TRBD1 (5 bases). The germline V and J ends were trimmed by 9 bases and 3 bases, with 8 bases remaining between them. This CDR3 is 11 amino acids long. The germline CDR1 and CDR2 sequences are MNHEY and SVGAGI.

The chain carries TRBV3-1 and TRBJ2-7; D not certain. The CDR3 loop spans 14 amino acids. Germline-derived CDR1 and CDR2 are LGHDT and YNNKEL (reference sequence). Trimming took 1 base from V and 5 from J, leaving 12 bases between them. CDR3 sequence (DNA): TGTGCCAGCAGCCAAGTGATGAGGAGTGACGAGCAGTACTTC. It translates to CASSQVMRSDEQYF.

The genes are TRBV4-2 and TRBJ2-1, with D unresolved. The CDR3 runs 15 residues. The germline V gene encodes CDR1 LGHNA and CDR2 YNFKEQ. V gave up 0 bases and J gave up 3 bases, with 9 bases separating them. This CDR3 is CASSQDRLDYNEQFF. DNA of the CDR3: TGTGCCAGCAGCCAAGATAGGCTAGACTACAATGAGCAGTTCTTC.

This rearrangement joins TRBV9 to TRBJ2-5; D is ambiguous. CDR1 and CDR2 (germline): SGDLS, YYNGEE. The CDR3 has 13 amino acids. Trimming stripped 0 bases from V and 5 bases from J, with 8 bases between. The CDR3 protein is CASSVGREETQYF. The CDR3 DNA sequence: TGTGCCAGCAGCGTAGGTCGTGAGGAGACCCAGTACTTC.

This chain joins TRBV12-3 or TRBV12-4 and TRBJ1-1; D is perhaps TRBD1 (5 bases). There are 13 residues in the CDR3. V shed 1 base and J shed 10 bases, with 13 bases lying between them. CDR3 region: CASSLVQGRLAFF. The CDR3, as DNA: TGTGCCAGCAGTTTAGTCCAGGGCCGTTTAGCTTTCTTT.

The chain is built from TRBV5-1 and TRBJ2-4; possible D gene TRBD1, 5 bases. The germline V and J ends were trimmed by 0 bases and 0 bases, with 13 bases remaining between them. From germline, CDR1 is SGHRS and CDR2 YFSETQ. This CDR3 has 17 residues. CDR3 sequence reads: CASSLESTGLAKNIQYF. The CDR3 nucleotides are TGCGCCAGCAGCTTGGAGTCAACAGGTTTAGCCAAAAACATTCAGTACTTC.

Only one count was recorded for this clonotype. The CDR3 DNA reads TGCGCCAGCAGCGCCGGACAGGGCCGCTCCTACGAGCAGTACTTC. Translated: CASSAGQGRSYEQYF. V usage is TRBV4-1 and J usage is TRBJ2-7; 8 bases agree with TRBD1. Germline V gene sequence: CDR1 MGHRA, CDR2 YSYEKL. V lost 5 bases, J lost 0 bases, and 6 bases stayed unmatched. The CDR3 contains 15 residues.

The table lists this clonotype with a few counts. The genes are TRBV7-2 and TRBJ2-7; 12 nucleotides match TRBD2. The V and J ends lost 5 bases and 6 bases, in that order; junction bases with no gene match: 8. CDR3 length: 15 residues. Per the germline V gene, CDR1 is SGHTA and CDR2 is FQGNSA. CDR3: CASSPLGLAGIEQYF. The CDR3 DNA sequence: TGTGCCAGCAGCCCGCTCGGACTAGCGGGAATCGAGCAGTACTTC.

This sequence joins TRBV5-1 and TRBJ2-3; 9 positions match TRBD1. Germline V gene data show CDR1 as SGHRS and CDR2 as YFSETQ. Unmatched junction bases numbered 7, after V lost 6 bases and J lost 5 bases. This CDR3 is 14 amino acids long. The CDR3 coding sequence is TGCGCCAGCATCCCAGGACAGGGGATAGATACGCAGTATTTT. Its translation is CASIPGQGIDTQYF.

This clonotype was seen once. V is TRBV5-1 and J is TRBJ2-7, with 7 bases lining up with TRBD2. The end of the DNA is better explained by TRBJ2-5, so the J call may be wrong. The CDR3 is made up of 15 amino acids. In germline, CDR1 is SGHRS, CDR2 YFSETQ. The CDR3 DNA sequence: TGCGCCAGCAGCCTGGGGCCTAGCGGACCAGAGACCCAGTACTTC. As protein: CASSLGPSGPETQYF.